This is a list of T cell receptor beta chains from one sample in a study of blood T cell repertoires in COVID-19. Only in-frame clones appear in the TCRdb table, and some are missing; sequencing was by immunoSEQ multiplex PCR. The data show around 500,000 clones, with more than 75% seen just once and approximately 1.8% held by the top ten. The material sequenced was PBMCs or T cells enriched from blood (not recorded which). The receptors were sampled from a woman aged 40 to 50 who had recovered from COVID-19. The CDR3 runs from the conserved cysteine through the conserved F or W. The order of the fields is V gene, J gene, D gene, CDR3 length, clone size, CDR3 DNA, CDR3 protein. D genes are given only for firm matches. Clone size is shown for a subset of rows, as once, few, many or a class of expanded clone.

v_gene: TRBV6-2/TRBV6-3; j_gene: TRBJ2-5; d_gene: TRBD1; len: 16; abundance: .; CDR3nt: TGTGCCAGCAGTTACGCCCACAGGGGGAACCAAGAGACCCAGTACTTC; CDR3aa: CASSYAHRGNQETQYF
v_gene: TRBV7-6; j_gene: TRBJ2-2; d_gene: .; len: 17; abundance: .; CDR3nt: TGTGCCAGCAGCTTAGATTCGCTGACTGTGAACACCGGGGAGCTGTTTTTT; CDR3aa: CASSLDSLTVNTGELFF
v_gene: TRBV4-1; j_gene: TRBJ1-1; d_gene: .; len: 15; abundance: .; CDR3nt: TGCGCCAGCAGCGTACAGGGTGTCATGAACACTGAAGCTTTCTTT; CDR3aa: CASSVQGVMNTEAFF
v_gene: TRBV19; j_gene: TRBJ2-7; d_gene: .; len: 14; abundance: .; CDR3nt: TGTGCCAGTAGGCCAAGCGGGTTATCCTACGAGCAGTACTTC; CDR3aa: CASRPSGLSYEQYF
v_gene: TRBV5-1; j_gene: TRBJ2-1; d_gene: TRBD1; len: 14; abundance: .; CDR3nt: TGCGCCAGCAGGTCCGGGACAGGGGGCAATGAGCAGTTCTTC; CDR3aa: CASRSGTGGNEQFF
v_gene: TRBV6-2/TRBV6-3; j_gene: TRBJ1-2; d_gene: .; len: 12; abundance: .; CDR3nt: TGTGCCAGCAGTAACACCCTTCGTGGCTACACCTTC; CDR3aa: CASSNTLRGYTF
v_gene: TRBV6-5; j_gene: TRBJ1-1; d_gene: .; len: 15; abundance: .; CDR3nt: TGTGCCACCACCAGGTGGGCAGGTTCGAACACTGAAGCTTTCTTT; CDR3aa: CATTRWAGSNTEAFF
v_gene: TRBV5-4; j_gene: TRBJ2-3; d_gene: TRBD2; len: 16; abundance: .; CDR3nt: TGTGCCAGCAGCGGGGGGGGTAGCGGAGGCACAGATACGCAGTATTTT; CDR3aa: CASSGGGSGGTDTQYF
v_gene: TRBV28; j_gene: TRBJ1-4; d_gene: TRBD1; len: 15; abundance: .; CDR3nt: TGTGCCAGCAGTTTAGGGGGACAGGGGGCAAAGAAACTGTTTTTT; CDR3aa: CASSLGGQGAKKLFF
v_gene: TRBV5-5; j_gene: TRBJ1-1; d_gene: TRBD1; len: 16; abundance: once; CDR3nt: TGTGCCAGCAGCTTCCCCCCGGGACAGGGAAACACTGAAGCTTTCTTT; CDR3aa: CASSFPPGQGNTEAFF
v_gene: TRBV11-2; j_gene: TRBJ1-1; d_gene: .; len: 14; abundance: .; CDR3nt: TGTGCCAGCAGCTTCTTGAGGGTGAACACTGAAGCTTTCTTT; CDR3aa: CASSFLRVNTEAFF
v_gene: TRBV18; j_gene: TRBJ2-7; d_gene: TRBD1; len: 17; abundance: .; CDR3nt: TGTGCCAGCTCACCAGAAACCTGGGACAGGTGGGCCTACGAGCAGTACTTC; CDR3aa: CASSPETWDRWAYEQYF
v_gene: TRBV7-2; j_gene: TRBJ1-1; d_gene: .; len: 18; abundance: .; CDR3nt: TGTGCCAGCAGCTTAGCGCCGGGGTGGGAGGAGGGGAACACTGAAGCTTTCTTT; CDR3aa: CASSLAPGWEEGNTEAFF
v_gene: TRBV29-1; j_gene: TRBJ1-1; d_gene: .; len: 14; abundance: .; CDR3nt: TGCAGCGCCACACCCAGGACACCGAACACTGAAGCTTTCTTT; CDR3aa: CSATPRTPNTEAFF
v_gene: TRBV11-2; j_gene: TRBJ1-1; d_gene: TRBD1; len: 13; abundance: .; CDR3nt: TGTGCCAGCAGTGAACAGGGGAGGACTGAAGCTTTCTTT; CDR3aa: CASSEQGRTEAFF
v_gene: TRBV5-4; j_gene: TRBJ1-3; d_gene: .; len: 14; abundance: .; CDR3nt: TGTGCCAGCAGCGTCACAGGGTTCGGAAACACCATATATTTT; CDR3aa: CASSVTGFGNTIYF
v_gene: TRBV3-1/TRBV3-2; j_gene: TRBJ1-4; d_gene: .; len: 15; abundance: .; CDR3nt: TGTGCCAGCAGCCTCCGATTAGAGGTCGGGGAAAAACTGTTTTTT; CDR3aa: CASSLRLEVGEKLFF
v_gene: TRBV5-6; j_gene: TRBJ2-7; d_gene: TRBD2; len: 14; abundance: .; CDR3nt: TGTGCCAGCAGCCTGAGCGGGAGGTCCTACGAGCAGTACTTC; CDR3aa: CASSLSGRSYEQYF